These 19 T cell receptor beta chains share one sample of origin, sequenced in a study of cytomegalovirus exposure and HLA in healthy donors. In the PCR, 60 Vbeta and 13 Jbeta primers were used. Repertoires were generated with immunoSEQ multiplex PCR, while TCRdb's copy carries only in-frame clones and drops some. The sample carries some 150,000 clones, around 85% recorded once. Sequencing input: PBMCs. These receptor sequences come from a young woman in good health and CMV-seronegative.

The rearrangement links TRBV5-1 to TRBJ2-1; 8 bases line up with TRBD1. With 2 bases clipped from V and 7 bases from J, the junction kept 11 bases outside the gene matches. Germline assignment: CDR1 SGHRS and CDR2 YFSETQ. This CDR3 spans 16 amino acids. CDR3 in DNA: TGCGCCAGCAGCTTAACGACAGGGGCGACGACAAATGAGCAGTTCTTC. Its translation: CASSLTTGATTNEQFF.

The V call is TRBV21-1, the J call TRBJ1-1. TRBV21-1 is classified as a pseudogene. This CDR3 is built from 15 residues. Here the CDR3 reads CASSKRSEGRTEAFF. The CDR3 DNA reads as TGTGCCAGCAGCAAAAGGTCAGAGGGGAGGACTGAAGCTTTCTTT.

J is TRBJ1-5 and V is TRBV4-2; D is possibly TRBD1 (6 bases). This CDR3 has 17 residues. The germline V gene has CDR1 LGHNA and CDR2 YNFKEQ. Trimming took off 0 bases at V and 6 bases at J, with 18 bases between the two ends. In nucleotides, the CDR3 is TGTGCCAGCAGCCAAGATCTCAACAGGGCCGATAGTCAGCCCCAGCATTTT. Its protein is CASSQDLNRADSQPQHF.

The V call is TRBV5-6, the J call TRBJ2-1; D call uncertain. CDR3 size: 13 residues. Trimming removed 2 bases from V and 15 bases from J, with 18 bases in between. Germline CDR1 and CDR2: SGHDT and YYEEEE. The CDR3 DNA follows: TGTGCCAGCAGCTTAAGGCCGACTCCCTGGCCGTTCTTC. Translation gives CASSLRPTPWPFF.

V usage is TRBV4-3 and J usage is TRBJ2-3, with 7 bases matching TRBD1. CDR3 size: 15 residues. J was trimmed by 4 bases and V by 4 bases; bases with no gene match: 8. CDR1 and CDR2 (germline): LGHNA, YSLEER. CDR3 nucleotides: TGCGCCAGCAGCCGAGAGACAGGGCCGGCAGATACGCAGTATTTT. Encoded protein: CASSRETGPADTQYF.

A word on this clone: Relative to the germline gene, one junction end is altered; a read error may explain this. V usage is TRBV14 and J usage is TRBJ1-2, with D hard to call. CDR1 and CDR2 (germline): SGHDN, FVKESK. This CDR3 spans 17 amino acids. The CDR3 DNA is TGTGCCAGCAGTCAAGGGATCACCAGACCGGCCGGAGAAGGCTACACCTTC. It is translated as CASSQGITRPAGEGYTF.

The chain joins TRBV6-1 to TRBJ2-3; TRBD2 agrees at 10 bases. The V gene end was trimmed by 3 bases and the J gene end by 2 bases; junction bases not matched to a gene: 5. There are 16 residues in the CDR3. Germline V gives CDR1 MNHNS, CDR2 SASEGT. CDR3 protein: CASSDEAGGTTDTQYF. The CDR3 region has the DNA TGTGCCAGCAGTGACGAAGCGGGAGGGACCACAGATACGCAGTATTTT.

The chain's CDR3 is CASRRAGSNQPQHF. The CDR3 bases are TGTGCCAGCAGACGGGCAGGGAGCAATCAGCCCCAGCATTTT. This chain links TRBV27 with TRBJ1-5; a possible D gene is TRBD1 (5 bases). Germline lookup yields CDR1 MNHEY and CDR2 SMNVEV (reference sequence). This CDR3 contains 14 residues. V dropped 6 bases and J dropped 1 base, with 10 bases sitting between them.

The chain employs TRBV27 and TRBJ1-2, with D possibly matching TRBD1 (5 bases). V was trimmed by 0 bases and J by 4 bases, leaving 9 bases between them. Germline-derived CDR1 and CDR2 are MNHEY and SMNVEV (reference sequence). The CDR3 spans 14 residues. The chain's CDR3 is CASSLSRGFYGYTF. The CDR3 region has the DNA TGTGCCAGCAGTTTATCTCGGGGGTTCTATGGCTACACCTTC.

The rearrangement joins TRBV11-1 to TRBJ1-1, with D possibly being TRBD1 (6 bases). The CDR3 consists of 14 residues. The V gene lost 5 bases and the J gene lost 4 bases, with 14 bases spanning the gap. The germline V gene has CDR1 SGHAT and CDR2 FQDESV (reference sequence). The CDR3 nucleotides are TGTGCCAGCAGCCCAGGCAGGGGAAGCACTGAAGCTTTCTTT. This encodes CASSPGRGSTEAFF.

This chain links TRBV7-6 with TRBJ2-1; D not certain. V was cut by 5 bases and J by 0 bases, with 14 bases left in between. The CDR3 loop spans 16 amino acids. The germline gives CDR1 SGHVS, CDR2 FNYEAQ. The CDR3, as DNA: TGTGCCAGCAGCGCGCCGGGTTTCACCTCCTACAATGAGCAGTTCTTC. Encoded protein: CASSAPGFTSYNEQFF.

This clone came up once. The CDR3 region has the DNA TGCGCCAGCAGCGTAAATCAAGGGACTAGCGGGAGGGTGAACAATGAGCAGTTCTTC. This gives the protein CASSVNQGTSGRVNNEQFF. This chain joins TRBV5-1 and TRBJ2-1, with 16 nucleotides matching TRBD2. V trimming: 4 bases; J trimming: 5 bases; junction bases outside the gene matches: 12. This CDR3 spans 19 amino acids. CDR1 and CDR2 from the germline V gene are SGHRS and YFSETQ.

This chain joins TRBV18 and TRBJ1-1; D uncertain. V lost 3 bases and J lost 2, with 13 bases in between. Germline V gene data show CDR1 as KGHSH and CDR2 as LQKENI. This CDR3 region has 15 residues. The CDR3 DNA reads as TGTGCCAGCTCACCGGCCGCACAGAAAAACACTGAAGCTTTCTTT. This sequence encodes CASSPAAQKNTEAFF.

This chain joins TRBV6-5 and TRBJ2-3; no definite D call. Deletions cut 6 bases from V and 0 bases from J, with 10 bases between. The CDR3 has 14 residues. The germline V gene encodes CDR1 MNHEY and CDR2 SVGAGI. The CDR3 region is CASRRQLSTDTQYF. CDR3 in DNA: TGTGCCAGCAGACGTCAACTGAGCACAGATACGCAGTATTTT.

This CDR3 is CASIQGGQGARDTQYF. For the CDR3, the DNA is TGTGCCAGCATCCAAGGGGGACAGGGGGCTAGAGATACGCAGTATTTT. The chain couples TRBV2 to TRBJ2-3; 12 positions match TRBD1. V dropped 7 bases and J dropped 5; count of bases not matched to a gene: 10. Germline V gives CDR1 SNHLY, CDR2 FYNNEI. The CDR3 covers 16 residues.

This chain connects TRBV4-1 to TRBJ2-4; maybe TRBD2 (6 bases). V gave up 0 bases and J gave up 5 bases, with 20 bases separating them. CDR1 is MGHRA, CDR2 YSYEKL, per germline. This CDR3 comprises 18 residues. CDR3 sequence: CASSQDRPLGLGQNIQYF. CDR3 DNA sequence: TGCGCCAGCAGCCAAGATCGCCCATTGGGACTGGGGCAAAACATTCAGTACTTC.

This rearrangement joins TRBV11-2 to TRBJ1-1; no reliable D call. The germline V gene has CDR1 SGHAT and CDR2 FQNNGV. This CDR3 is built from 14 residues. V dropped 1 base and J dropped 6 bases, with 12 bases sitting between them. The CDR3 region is CASSLGYIQSEAFF. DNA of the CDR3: TGTGCCAGCAGCTTAGGGTACATACAGTCTGAAGCTTTCTTT.

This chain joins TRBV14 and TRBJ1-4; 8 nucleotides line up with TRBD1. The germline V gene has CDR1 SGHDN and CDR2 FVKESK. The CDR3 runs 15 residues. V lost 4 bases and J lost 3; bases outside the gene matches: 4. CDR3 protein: CASSPDRGSNEKLFF. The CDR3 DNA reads TGTGCCAGCAGCCCAGACAGGGGCTCTAATGAAAAACTGTTTTTT.

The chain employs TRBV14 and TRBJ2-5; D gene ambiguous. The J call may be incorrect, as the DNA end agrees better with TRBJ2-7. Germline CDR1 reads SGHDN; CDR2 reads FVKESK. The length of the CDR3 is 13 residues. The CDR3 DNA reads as TGTGCCAGCAGCCCCATCCGCTCCTACGAGCAGTACTTC. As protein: CASSPIRSYEQYF.